This TCR beta chain was obtained from a study of T cell responses to AZD1222 COVID-19 vaccine. Study-level findings and limits: Females outnumbered males among donors, who were mostly white British; clonal diversity was possibly underestimated. Repertoires were sampled only after the peak T cell response.

The trim removed 2 bases at V and 4 bases at J, leaving 13 bases unmatched. This CDR3 has 17 amino acids. Germline CDR1 reads LGHNA; CDR2 reads YSLEER. TCRdb's table, derived via immunoSEQ multiplex PCR, lists solely in-frame clones and lacks some. The sample contains about 120,000 clones, roughly 87% of which appear only once. This clone was observed once. Its specificity is not known. This chain connects TRBV4-3 to TRBJ1-2, with 7 bases lining up with TRBD1. The TCR was taken from an adult who received the AZD1222 COVID-19 vaccine. The sequencing here drew on peripheral blood, taken 28 days after the second AZD1222 dose. The CDR3 region is CASSQTYSGTVSYGYTF. CDR3 DNA sequence: TGCGCCAGCAGCCAAACCTACTCAGGGACAGTTAGCTATGGCTACACCTTC.